The T cell receptor (beta chain) described here comes from a study of identical twins. The germline CDR1 and CDR2 sequences are SEHNR and FQNEAQ (reference sequence). Between the trimmed V and J ends, which lost 4 bases and 4 bases, there was a span of 7 bases. CDR3 length: 13 amino acids. This clonotype was observed a handful of times. Its antigen remains unknown. cDNA molecules carried unique molecular identifiers, and template switching added a universal primer site. MiXCR was run by TCRdb on the 5' RACE reads, yielding one entry per CDR3 protein. The sample has approximately 500,000 distinct CDR3 sequences; 20% to 30% are singletons. Study results and limitations: Potential partial confounding of zero-insertion analyses by invariant MAIT and iNKT cells was noted.

These same data were also listed under a study on T cells expressing NK-cell markers. That investigation notes: NKG2C+ dominant clonotype frequencies in 6 or 7 donors were roughly 1.0-7.5% of CD8+ T cells.

Sequencing was done on a sample of CD4+ T cells sorted from blood. V and J are TRBV7-9 and TRBJ2-2, with TRBD1 as a possible D gene (6 bases). The clonotype comes from a woman between 18 and 29 years old in good health. CDR3 residues: CASSYRVTGELFF. In nucleotides, the CDR3 is TGTGCCAGCAGCTACAGGGTCACCGGGGAGCTGTTTTTT.